This T cell receptor (beta chain) was recorded in a study of post-analysis software for immune sequencing data. General observations from the study: TRBV5-6, TRBV5-1 and TRBV20-1 belonged to a set of about five TRBV segments that were more frequent in patients than controls.

The CDR3 is 11 residues long. Germline V CDR1 and CDR2: SQVTM, ANQGSEA. V was trimmed by 0 bases and J by 11 bases, leaving 10 bases between them. Unique molecular identifiers were present in the TCR beta cDNA libraries. The authors obtained 540,000 or so cDNA molecules from approximately 1 to 10 million T cells. One entry per CDR3 protein, called by TCRdb with MiXCR from the PCR reads. Of about 820,000 distinct CDR3 sequences in the sample, approximately 50% are singletons; the top ten hold approximately 4.5%. Of note for this clonotype: What it binds is not known.

The sequenced sample consisted of blood. This TCR was sampled from a girl aged 10-17 years with multiple sclerosis. The chain employs TRBV29-1 and TRBJ2-5; the D is unclear. The CDR3 DNA is TGCAGCGTTGAAGATCGGAGAGAGCAGTACTTC. It translates to CSVEDRREQYF. The entire variable domain, with the rest obtained from reference TRBV29-1 and TRBJ2-5, is as follows: SAVISQKPSRDICQRGTSLTIQCQVDSQVTMMFWYRQQPGQSLTLIATANQGSEATYESGFVIDKFPISRPNLTFSTLTVSNMSPEDSSIYLCSVEDRREQYFGPGTRLLVL.